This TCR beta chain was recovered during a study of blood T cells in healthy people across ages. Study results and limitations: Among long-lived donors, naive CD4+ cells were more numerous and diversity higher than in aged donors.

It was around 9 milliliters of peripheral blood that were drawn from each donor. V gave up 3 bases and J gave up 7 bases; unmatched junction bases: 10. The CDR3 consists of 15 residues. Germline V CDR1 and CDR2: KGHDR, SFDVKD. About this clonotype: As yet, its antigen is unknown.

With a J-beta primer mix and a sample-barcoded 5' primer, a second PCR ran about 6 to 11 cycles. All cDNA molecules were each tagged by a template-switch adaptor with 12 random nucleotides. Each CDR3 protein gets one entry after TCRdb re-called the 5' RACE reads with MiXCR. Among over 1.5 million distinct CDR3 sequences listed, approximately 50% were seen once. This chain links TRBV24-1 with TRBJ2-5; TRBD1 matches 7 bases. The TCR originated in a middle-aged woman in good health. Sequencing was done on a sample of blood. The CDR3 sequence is CATSDGTGVRRTQYF. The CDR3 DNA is TGTGCCACCAGTGATGGAACAGGGGTCCGCCGGACCCAGTACTTC.